Listed below are T cell receptor beta chains from one sample, sequenced in a study of Tregs in tolerant kidney transplant recipients. The assay was immunoSEQ multiplex PCR, and TCRdb's table has in-frame clones only and misses some. The top ten hold under 2.5% of the sample, which has approximately 66,000 clones, approximately 85% seen once. Material: Tregs from blood, obtained before the transplant. The source of these receptors is a human donor who received a combined kidney and bone marrow transplant. CDR3s include the opening cysteine and the closing phenylalanine or tryptophan. The D gene is left open where the match is weak. Rows may omit the clone size; those that give it use once, few, many or a size class.

D gene	clone size	V gene	J gene	CDR3 DNA	CDR3 protein
.	.	TRBV5-1	TRBJ1-3	TGCGCCAGCAGCCAAAATGGGGGGTCCGGAAACACCATATATTTT	CASSQNGGSGNTIYF
.	.	TRBV18	TRBJ1-1	TGTGCCAGCTCACCACCGAATGTAGAAGCTTTCTTT	CASSPPNVEAFF
.	few	TRBV27	TRBJ1-1	TGTGCCAGCAGTCCCTGGGCCCCGAACAGGGTTACTGAAGCTTTCTTT	CASSPWAPNRVTEAFF
TRBD1	once	TRBV5-6	TRBJ2-7	TGTGCCAGCAGCTTGGACAGGGGAGCTTACGAGCAGTACTTC	CASSLDRGAYEQYF
.	few	TRBV6-1	TRBJ1-1	TGTGCCAGCAGTCGGGGGCAGGACACTGAAGCTTTCTTT	CASSRGQDTEAFF
.	few	TRBV11-2	TRBJ1-5	TGTGCCAGCAGCCCGGGAGGTCGGAGCAATCAGCCCCAGCATTTT	CASSPGGRSNQPQHF
TRBD2	.	TRBV10-1	TRBJ2-3	TGCGCCAGCAGTGGCCCGCAGTTAGCGGGGCGCACAGATACGCAGTATTTT	CASSGPQLAGRTDTQYF
TRBD1	.	TRBV5-1	TRBJ2-7	TGCGCCAGCAGCGGTCCGACAGGGGTAGTGGGAGAGCAGTACTTC	CASSGPTGVVGEQYF
TRBD1	.	TRBV5-1	TRBJ1-2	TGCGCCAGCAGCTTGTCGCGGTACAGGGGCACCTCTGTCTATGGCTACACCTTC	CASSLSRYRGTSVYGYTF
.	.	TRBV5-6	TRBJ2-2	TGTGCCAGCAGCTTAGTCCGGGGCCTTATCGGGGAGCTGTTTTTT	CASSLVRGLIGELFF
.	.	TRBV11-3	TRBJ2-1	TGTGCCAGCAGCTCAGGAGGGAGCTCCTACAATGAGCAGTTCTTC	CASSSGGSSYNEQFF
TRBD1	.	TRBV18	TRBJ1-1	TGTGCCAGCTCGTGGGGACAGGGATATATGAACACTGAAGCTTTCTTT	CASSWGQGYMNTEAFF
TRBD1	.	TRBV18	TRBJ2-3	TGTGCCAGCTCCAACCTTCGGACAGGGCCCACAGATACGCAGTATTTT	CASSNLRTGPTDTQYF
TRBD1	.	TRBV19	TRBJ1-2	TGTGCCAGTAGTATATACGGGACAGGGGGCGCCGGCTATGGCTACACCTTC	CASSIYGTGGAGYGYTF
.	.	TRBV28	TRBJ1-2	TGTGCCAGCAGTTCCTCCGGGGGTTATGGCTACACCTTC	CASSSSGGYGYTF
.	.	TRBV11-2	TRBJ2-7	TGTGCCAGCAGCCCGCGACGGGGGCCGATCTACGAGCAGTACTTC	CASSPRRGPIYEQYF
.	.	TRBV5-4	TRBJ2-3	TGTGCCAGCAGTCCCAGCACAGATACGCAGTATTTT	CASSPSTDTQYF
TRBD2	.	TRBV2	TRBJ2-5	TGTGCCAGCAGTGTCGGGACTAGCGGGGGGGCAGAGACCCAGTACTTC	CASSVGTSGGAETQYF
.	once	TRBV28	TRBJ2-7	TGTGCCAGCAGCCCGAGAAGGGGTAGCCCCTACGAGCAGTACTTC	CASSPRRGSPYEQYF
TRBD2	.	TRBV28	TRBJ2-3	TGTGCCAGCAGTCCTTTGGGAGCGGGAGAGTCAGATACGCAGTATTTT	CASSPLGAGESDTQYF
.	.	TRBV19	TRBJ1-6	TGTGCCAGTAGAGCCCCACCGGTGCACAATTCACCCCTCCACTTT	CASRAPPVHNSPLHF
TRBD2	once	TRBV6-5	TRBJ2-1	TGTGCCAGCAGAACCACTAGCGGCAGGCAGTTCTTC	CASRTTSGRQFF
TRBD2	once	TRBV2	TRBJ2-1	TGTGCCAGCAGGCCGGGACTAGCGGGAGGGCGCTACAATGAGCAGTTCTTC	CASRPGLAGGRYNEQFF
TRBD2	.	TRBV28	TRBJ2-5	TGTGCCAGCAGTTTGCTAAGCGGGGGGGCCGGGGAGACCCAGTACTTC	CASSLLSGGAGETQYF
.	.	TRBV5-5	TRBJ1-2	TGTGCCAGCAGCTTGGACATCGTTTATGGCTACACCTTC	CASSLDIVYGYTF
TRBD1	.	TRBV6-5	TRBJ1-2	TGTGCCAGCAGCGAGGACAGGGGCCTCTATGGCTACACCTTC	CASSEDRGLYGYTF
.	.	TRBV18	TRBJ1-1	TGTGCCAGCCCACCCTCTCAGTTGAACACTGAAGCTTTCTTT	CASPPSQLNTEAFF
TRBD2	.	TRBV29-1	TRBJ2-1	TGCAGCGGAGCCGGGACTAGCGGCAACAATGAGCAGTTCTTC	CSGAGTSGNNEQFF
TRBD1	.	TRBV2	TRBJ2-4	TGTGCCACAGAGACAGGGGCTGGCGGCATTCAGTACTTC	CATETGAGGIQYF
.	.	TRBV9	TRBJ1-4	TGTGCCAGCAGCGCTGGGGGCGGGGATCGGGAAAAACTGTTTTTT	CASSAGGGDREKLFF